This entry concerns a single T cell receptor (beta chain). Its antigen is still unknown. The source of the sample is a study of vaccination effects on CD4 cells after COVID-19. Study conclusions and caveats: Recruitment yielded few convalescent patients, and the study had no early post-infection timepoints.

Here immunoSEQ multiplex PCR was the method, and the copy in TCRdb shows in-frame clones only, minus some. The table shows some 79,000 clones, with 74% occurring only once. Before sequencing took place, the ViraFEST assay used viral peptide pools to expand antigen-specific CD4+ T cells. Scientists isolated CD4+ T cells after an approximately 9-day culture period ended. Prior SARS-CoV-2 infection was absent in the vaccine recipients, as shown by negative nucleocapsid antibodies. Culturing of about 2 million PBMC per well took place with about 9.4 IU/ml IL-2 and 9 to 10 ug/ml peptides. Both day 3 and day 7 saw half the medium replaced with IL-2 medium. The sequence was obtained from a human donor who received a COVID-19 vaccine. The material was CD4+ T cells from PBMCs cultured with HCoV-229E spike peptides, obtained before COVID-19 vaccination.

The DNA for the CDR3 is TGCGCCAGCAGGTCTCGTTCCGTCTATGGCTACACCTTC. The encoded protein is CASRSRSVYGYTF. The chain has TRBV5-1 and TRBJ1-2; D unclear. The CDR3 is made up of 13 amino acids. Trimming removed 5 bases from V and 4 bases from J, with 12 bases in between. Per the germline V gene, CDR1 is SGHRS and CDR2 is YFSETQ. Drawing the rest from reference TRBV5-1 and TRBJ1-2, the complete variable domain is KAGVTQTPRYLIKTRGQQVTLSCSPISGHRSVSWYQQTPGQGLQFLFEYFSETQRNKGNFPGRFSGRQFSNSRSEMNVSTLELGDSALYLCASRSRSVYGYTFGSGTRLTVV.